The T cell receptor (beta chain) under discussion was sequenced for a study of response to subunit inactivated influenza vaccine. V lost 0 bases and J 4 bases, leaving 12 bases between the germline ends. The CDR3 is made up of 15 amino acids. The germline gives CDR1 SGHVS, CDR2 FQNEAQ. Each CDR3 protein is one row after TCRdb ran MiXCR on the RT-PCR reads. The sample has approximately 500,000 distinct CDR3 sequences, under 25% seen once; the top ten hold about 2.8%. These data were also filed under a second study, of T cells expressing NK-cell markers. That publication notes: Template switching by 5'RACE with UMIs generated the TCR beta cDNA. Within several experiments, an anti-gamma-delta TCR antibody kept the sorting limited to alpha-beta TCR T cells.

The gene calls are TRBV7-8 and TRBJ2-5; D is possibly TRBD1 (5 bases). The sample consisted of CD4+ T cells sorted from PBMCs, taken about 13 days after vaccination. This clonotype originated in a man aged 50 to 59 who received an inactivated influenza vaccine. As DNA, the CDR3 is TGTGCCAGCAGCTTAGCGGGGTTGGGGCGAGAGACCCAGTACTTC. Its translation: CASSLAGLGRETQYF.